A selection of T cell receptor beta chains follows, all from one sample in a study of neurological immune-mediated disorders. TCRdb processed the 5' RACE reads anew with MiXCR; each CDR3 protein has one entry. The sample contains about 31,000 distinct CDR3 sequences, approximately 12% of which appear only once. Sequenced material: CD4+ T cells from blood. The receptors were sampled from a female donor with HTLV-1-associated myelopathy (HAM/TSP). Each CDR3 is given with its conserved first and last residue. Fields, in order: clone size, J gene, D gene, CDR3 length, V gene, CDR3 protein, CDR3 DNA. A D gene is named only where the DNA matches it firmly. Clone size appears in some rows only: once, few, many, or a class for an expanded clone.

clone size: many; J gene: TRBJ2-2; D gene: TRBD2; CDR3 length: 14; V gene: TRBV28; CDR3 protein: CASSLAGRAGELFF; CDR3 DNA: TGTGCCAGCAGTTTAGCAGGGAGGGCCGGGGAGCTGTTTTTT
clone size: many; J gene: TRBJ2-2; D gene: NA; CDR3 length: 15; V gene: TRBV18; CDR3 protein: CASSPSTQNTGELFF; CDR3 DNA: TGTGCCAGCTCACCATCCACCCAGAACACCGGGGAGCTGTTTTTT
clone size: many; J gene: TRBJ2-3; D gene: NA; CDR3 length: 15; V gene: TRBV5-1; CDR3 protein: CASSLVDFSTDTQYF; CDR3 DNA: TGCGCCAGCAGCTTGGTAGACTTTAGCACAGATACGCAGTATTTT
clone size: NA; J gene: TRBJ2-1; D gene: TRBD2; CDR3 length: 15; V gene: TRBV7-2; CDR3 protein: CASTWVAGGYNEQFF; CDR3 DNA: TGTGCCAGCACGTGGGTGGCGGGGGGATACAATGAGCAGTTCTTC
clone size: NA; J gene: TRBJ2-7; D gene: NA; CDR3 length: 11; V gene: TRBV20-1; CDR3 protein: CSARQGREQYF; CDR3 DNA: TGCAGTGCACGGCAGGGACGAGAGCAGTACTTC
clone size: many; J gene: TRBJ2-1; D gene: NA; CDR3 length: 16; V gene: TRBV14; CDR3 protein: CASSQVGGTAYNEQFF; CDR3 DNA: TGTGCCAGCAGCCAAGTGGGCGGAACTGCCTACAATGAGCAGTTCTTC
clone size: many; J gene: TRBJ2-3; D gene: NA; CDR3 length: 16; V gene: TRBV4-1; CDR3 protein: CASSQEGGGGTDTQYF; CDR3 DNA: TGCGCCAGCAGCCAAGAAGGAGGGGGGGGCACAGATACGCAGTATTTT
clone size: NA; J gene: TRBJ2-1; D gene: NA; CDR3 length: 15; V gene: TRBV6-5; CDR3 protein: CASSTLGWGKNEQFF; CDR3 DNA: TGTGCCAGCAGTACCCTAGGGTGGGGAAAGAATGAGCAGTTCTTC
clone size: many; J gene: TRBJ2-7; D gene: NA; CDR3 length: 19; V gene: TRBV21-1; CDR3 protein: CASSNTGDRLAGGMLPQYF; CDR3 DNA: TGTGCCAGCAGCAATACAGGGGACCGACTAGCGGGAGGTATGCTGCCCCAGTACTTC
clone size: NA; J gene: TRBJ2-7; D gene: NA; CDR3 length: 13; V gene: TRBV6-6; CDR3 protein: CASSYPQSYEQYF; CDR3 DNA: TGTGCCAGCAGTTACCCCCAATCCTACGAGCAGTACTTC
clone size: NA; J gene: TRBJ2-1; D gene: NA; CDR3 length: 14; V gene: TRBV5-5; CDR3 protein: CASSLGLARDTQFF; CDR3 DNA: TGTGCCAGCAGCTTGGGCCTAGCTAGAGATACGCAGTTCTTC
clone size: many; J gene: TRBJ2-5; D gene: TRBD1; CDR3 length: 13; V gene: TRBV7-2; CDR3 protein: CASSSQDQGAQYF; CDR3 DNA: TGTGCCAGCAGCTCACAAGACCAGGGGGCCCAGTACTTC
clone size: many; J gene: TRBJ2-7; D gene: NA; CDR3 length: 14; V gene: TRBV6-5; CDR3 protein: CASSYYPTGYEQYF; CDR3 DNA: TGTGCCAGCAGTTACTACCCTACCGGCTACGAGCAGTACTTC
clone size: medium-sized; J gene: TRBJ2-7; D gene: NA; CDR3 length: 12; V gene: TRBV20-1; CDR3 protein: CSARVGTYEQYF; CDR3 DNA: TGCAGTGCTAGAGTCGGGACCTACGAGCAGTACTTC
clone size: many; J gene: TRBJ2-2; D gene: TRBD1; CDR3 length: 19; V gene: TRBV6-2/TRBV6-3; CDR3 protein: CASSPSYHRGQGRTGELFF; CDR3 DNA: TGTGCCAGCAGCCCCTCCTACCACCGGGGACAGGGACGCACCGGGGAGCTGTTTTTT
clone size: many; J gene: TRBJ1-2; D gene: TRBD1; CDR3 length: 18; V gene: TRBV12-3/TRBV12-4; CDR3 protein: CASTPFWWEGGLSYGYTF; CDR3 DNA: TGTGCCAGCACCCCCTTTTGGTGGGAAGGGGGCCTTTCCTATGGCTACACCTTC
clone size: many; J gene: TRBJ2-3; D gene: NA; CDR3 length: 12; V gene: TRBV5-6; CDR3 protein: CASSRSTDTQYF; CDR3 DNA: TGTGCCAGCAGCCGGAGCACAGATACGCAGTATTTT
clone size: many; J gene: TRBJ2-5; D gene: NA; CDR3 length: 14; V gene: TRBV15; CDR3 protein: CATSRGDTQETQYF; CDR3 DNA: TGTGCCACCAGCAGGGGGGACACCCAAGAGACCCAGTACTTC
clone size: many; J gene: TRBJ2-7; D gene: TRBD2; CDR3 length: 14; V gene: TRBV6-6; CDR3 protein: CASSLAGGGYEQYF; CDR3 DNA: TGTGCCAGCAGCCTAGCGGGAGGGGGCTACGAGCAGTACTTC
clone size: medium-sized; J gene: TRBJ2-1; D gene: NA; CDR3 length: 14; V gene: TRBV7-7; CDR3 protein: CASSLDAQDNEQFF; CDR3 DNA: TGTGCTAGCAGCTTAGACGCACAGGACAATGAGCAGTTCTTC
clone size: many; J gene: TRBJ1-2; D gene: NA; CDR3 length: 12; V gene: TRBV29-1; CDR3 protein: CSADEGNGGYTF; CDR3 DNA: TGCAGCGCCGACGAGGGAAACGGTGGCTACACCTTC
clone size: many; J gene: TRBJ2-1; D gene: TRBD2; CDR3 length: 15; V gene: TRBV11-3; CDR3 protein: CASSRLAGSYNEQFF; CDR3 DNA: TGTGCCAGCAGCCGACTAGCGGGCTCCTACAATGAGCAGTTCTTC
clone size: many; J gene: TRBJ2-2; D gene: NA; CDR3 length: 15; V gene: TRBV20-1; CDR3 protein: CSASYTRKHTGELFF; CDR3 DNA: TGCAGTGCTAGTTACACCCGAAAACACACCGGGGAGCTGTTTTTT
clone size: many; J gene: TRBJ2-1; D gene: NA; CDR3 length: 17; V gene: TRBV7-7; CDR3 protein: CASSLGPGVVAQGEQFF; CDR3 DNA: TGTGCTAGCAGCTTAGGGCCCGGGGTCGTGGCTCAGGGGGAGCAGTTCTTC
clone size: NA; J gene: TRBJ2-7; D gene: NA; CDR3 length: 14; V gene: TRBV5-1; CDR3 protein: CASSLGSVNYEQYF; CDR3 DNA: TGCGCCAGCAGCTTGGGTAGCGTCAACTACGAGCAGTACTTC
clone size: many; J gene: TRBJ1-3; D gene: TRBD1; CDR3 length: 17; V gene: TRBV20-1; CDR3 protein: CSARDSRTGVSGNTIYF; CDR3 DNA: TGCAGTGCTAGAGATTCAAGGACAGGGGTCTCTGGAAACACCATATATTTT
clone size: many; J gene: TRBJ1-1; D gene: TRBD1; CDR3 length: 18; V gene: TRBV5-1; CDR3 protein: CASSLEGQGKGVNTEAFF; CDR3 DNA: TGCGCCAGCAGCTTGGAGGGACAGGGGAAAGGGGTGAACACTGAAGCTTTCTTT
clone size: many; J gene: TRBJ2-1; D gene: TRBD1; CDR3 length: 15; V gene: TRBV5-1; CDR3 protein: CASSLGGTDTHEQFF; CDR3 DNA: TGCGCCAGCAGCTTGGGGGGGACAGATACCCATGAGCAGTTCTTC
clone size: many; J gene: TRBJ2-7; D gene: NA; CDR3 length: 13; V gene: TRBV7-6; CDR3 protein: CASSDRWGGEQYF; CDR3 DNA: TGTGCCAGCAGCGATCGGTGGGGAGGCGAGCAGTACTTC
clone size: many; J gene: TRBJ2-1; D gene: TRBD1; CDR3 length: 14; V gene: TRBV12-3/TRBV12-4; CDR3 protein: CASSLVRTGWEQFF; CDR3 DNA: TGTGCCAGCAGTTTAGTTAGGACAGGGTGGGAGCAGTTCTTC
clone size: NA; J gene: TRBJ2-1; D gene: NA; CDR3 length: 13; V gene: TRBV7-6; CDR3 protein: CASSFNRDSYKFF; CDR3 DNA: TGTGCCAGCAGCTTCAACCGGGACTCATACAAGTTCTTC
clone size: many; J gene: TRBJ1-4; D gene: NA; CDR3 length: 15; V gene: TRBV7-8; CDR3 protein: CASSLARVGNEKLFF; CDR3 DNA: TGTGCCAGCAGCTTAGCCAGGGTCGGTAATGAAAAACTGTTTTTT
clone size: once; J gene: TRBJ2-7; D gene: TRBD2; CDR3 length: 15; V gene: TRBV20-1; CDR3 protein: CSASSSSGRRDEQYF; CDR3 DNA: TGCAGTGCTAGTAGCTCTAGCGGGAGGAGAGACGAGCAGTACTTC
clone size: few; J gene: TRBJ2-2; D gene: TRBD1; CDR3 length: 14; V gene: TRBV20-1; CDR3 protein: CSASGDRATGELFF; CDR3 DNA: TGCAGTGCTAGCGGTGACAGGGCGACCGGGGAGCTGTTTTTT
clone size: many; J gene: TRBJ2-3; D gene: NA; CDR3 length: 14; V gene: TRBV20-1; CDR3 protein: CSARVGVKADTQYF; CDR3 DNA: TGCAGTGCTAGAGTAGGGGTGAAGGCAGATACGCAGTATTTT
clone size: NA; J gene: TRBJ2-1; D gene: NA; CDR3 length: 18; V gene: TRBV4-1; CDR3 protein: CASSQSPNGTSTNNEQFF; CDR3 DNA: TGCGCCAGCAGCCAGTCACCCAACGGGACATCGACCAACAATGAGCAGTTCTTC
clone size: NA; J gene: TRBJ1-6; D gene: NA; CDR3 length: 14; V gene: TRBV15; CDR3 protein: CATSPRLGSETLHF; CDR3 DNA: TGTGCCACCAGCCCGCGTTTGGGGTCTGAGACCCTCCACTTT
clone size: many; J gene: TRBJ2-1; D gene: TRBD2; CDR3 length: 14; V gene: TRBV20-1; CDR3 protein: CSARDEREGRSKFF; CDR3 DNA: TGCAGTGCTAGAGATGAGCGGGAGGGCCGGTCTAAGTTCTTC
clone size: many; J gene: TRBJ2-2; D gene: NA; CDR3 length: 14; V gene: TRBV9; CDR3 protein: CASSVDQASGELFF; CDR3 DNA: TGTGCCAGCAGCGTAGATCAGGCTAGCGGGGAGCTGTTTTTT
clone size: many; J gene: TRBJ1-2; D gene: TRBD1; CDR3 length: 12; V gene: TRBV10-3; CDR3 protein: CAISETGDGYTF; CDR3 DNA: TGTGCCATCAGTGAGACAGGGGATGGCTACACCTTC
clone size: many; J gene: TRBJ2-5; D gene: TRBD2; CDR3 length: 17; V gene: TRBV7-3; CDR3 protein: CASSLNTSGGLQETQYF; CDR3 DNA: TGTGCCAGCAGCTTAAACACTAGCGGGGGGCTCCAAGAGACCCAGTACTTC